This passage covers 5 T cell receptor beta chains from one sample sequenced in a study of blood T cell repertoires in COVID-19. This table comes from immunoSEQ multiplex PCR, and its TCRdb copy is limited to in-frame clones, with some not included. The top ten hold roughly 13% of the sample, which has 250,000 to 300,000 clones, 75% to 90% seen once. Sequenced input: peripheral blood. These receptors were taken from a woman between 65 and 79 years old with COVID-19, enrolled during active disease.

The chain combines TRBV6-5 with TRBJ1-1; unclear D gene. The CDR3 runs 11 residues. Between the trimmed V and J ends, which lost 4 bases and 4 bases, there was a span of 4 bases. Germline V gene sequence: CDR1 MNHEY, CDR2 SVGAGI. This chain's CDR3 is CASSSGTEAFF. The CDR3 DNA reads as TGTGCCAGCAGTTCGGGCACTGAAGCTTTCTTT.

This clone was seen once. This chain links TRBV9 with TRBJ1-3; D ambiguous. V was clipped by 0 bases and J by 9 bases, with 13 bases between them. Germline-derived CDR1 and CDR2 are SGDLS and YYNGEE. The CDR3 is 14 residues long. CDR3 nucleotide sequence: TGTGCCAGCAGCGTAGCCACCACGGCAGGCACCATATATTTT. Protein: CASSVATTAGTIYF.

This chain links TRBV6-2 or TRBV6-3 with TRBJ1-6, with D perhaps TRBD1 (5 bases). Germline assignment: CDR1 MNHEY and CDR2 SVGEGT. The CDR3 is 18 residues long. V gave up 2 bases and J gave up 7 bases, with 21 bases separating them. CDR3: CASSYPPMTAKGNSPLHF. CDR3 nucleotides: TGTGCCAGCAGTTACCCCCCAATGACAGCGAAGGGGAATTCACCCCTCCACTTT.

This clone came up once. The chain carries TRBV24-1 and TRBJ2-5, with 13 bases fitting TRBD2. This CDR3 contains 16 residues. Per germline, CDR1 KGHDR and CDR2 SFDVKD. With V trimmed by 2 bases and J by 1 base, 0 bases remained unmatched. The CDR3 protein is CATSDWTSGGQETQYF. The CDR3 DNA sequence: TGTGCCACCAGTGATTGGACTAGCGGGGGCCAAGAGACCCAGTACTTC.

The gene calls are TRBV6-5 and TRBJ1-5; a weak D match, TRBD1 (5 bases). The CDR3 runs to 14 residues. The germline gives CDR1 MNHEY, CDR2 SVGAGI. V dropped 9 bases and J dropped 3 bases, with 15 bases sitting between them. CDR3 DNA: TGTGCCAGTTCAGTGGGGGGTTACAATCAGCCCCAGCATTTT. Translation: CASSVGGYNQPQHF.